Here is one T cell receptor (beta chain) with its context. This sample stems from a study of blood T cell repertoires in COVID-19. The data were produced by immunoSEQ multiplex PCR, yet TCRdb's version contains in-frame clones alone and is incomplete. Of 200,000 to 250,000 clones listed, around 82% are singletons. Trimming stripped 7 bases from V and 4 bases from J, with 18 bases between. CDR3 size: 15 residues. The V gene's germline CDR1 is LNHDA and CDR2 SQIVND (reference sequence). This TCR was recovered from a man aged 50 to 59 with active or convalescent COVID-19. V gene TRBV19 combines with J gene TRBJ2-3, with D perhaps TRBD1 (7 bases). Source material: peripheral blood. The CDR3, as DNA: TGTGCCAGTACCTTTGGAGGGGGCATGGCAGATACGCAGTATTTT. Its protein is CASTFGGGMADTQYF.